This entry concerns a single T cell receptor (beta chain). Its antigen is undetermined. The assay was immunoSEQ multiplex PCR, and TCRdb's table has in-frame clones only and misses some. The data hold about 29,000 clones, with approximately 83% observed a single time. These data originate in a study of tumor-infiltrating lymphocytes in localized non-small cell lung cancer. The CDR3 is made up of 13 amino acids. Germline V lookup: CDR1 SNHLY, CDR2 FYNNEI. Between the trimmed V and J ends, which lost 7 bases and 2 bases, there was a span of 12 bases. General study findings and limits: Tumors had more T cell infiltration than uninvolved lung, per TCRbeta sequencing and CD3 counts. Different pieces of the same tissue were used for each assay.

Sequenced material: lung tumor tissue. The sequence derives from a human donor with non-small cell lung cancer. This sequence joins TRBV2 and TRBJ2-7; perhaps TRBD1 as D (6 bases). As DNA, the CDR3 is TGTGCCAGCAATATCCAGGGGACCTACGAGCAGTACTTC. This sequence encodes CASNIQGTYEQYF. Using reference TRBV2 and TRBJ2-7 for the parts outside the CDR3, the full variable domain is EPEVTQTPSHQVTQMGQEVILRCVPISNHLYFYWYRQILGQKVEFLVSFYNNEISEKSEIFDDQFSVERPDGSNFTLKIRSTKLEDSAMYFCASNIQGTYEQYFGPGTRLTVT.